The 32 T cell receptor beta chains presented below share a single source sample, sequenced in a study of blood T cell repertoires in COVID-19. Here immunoSEQ multiplex PCR was the method, and the copy in TCRdb shows in-frame clones only, minus some. The data contain some 90,000 clones, nearly 90% of them singletons. The source material was peripheral blood. The receptors derive from a woman of 80 years or more with active or convalescent COVID-19.

The genes are TRBV3-1 (or the pseudogene TRBV3-2) and TRBJ2-1; D is undetermined. This CDR3 has 14 residues. The ends were cut back, 4 bases at V and 7 bases at J, with 14 bases in the middle. Germline V lookup: CDR1 LGHDT, CDR2 YNNKEL (reference sequence). The chain's CDR3 is CASSPRSGNNEQFF. CDR3 DNA sequence: TGTGCCAGCAGCCCCCGCTCGGGTAATAATGAGCAGTTCTTC.

The rearrangement joins TRBV11-2 to TRBJ2-6, with D possibly TRBD1 on 5 matching bases. Germline assignment: CDR1 SGHAT and CDR2 FQNNGV. There are 18 residues in the CDR3. Trimming removed 5 bases at V and 0 bases at J, with 17 bases between. The CDR3 nucleotides are TGTGCCAGCAGCGCGAGGACAACTTCTCTCTCTGGGGCCAACGTCCTGACTTTC. Translation gives CASSARTTSLSGANVLTF.

This sequence joins TRBV6-2 or TRBV6-3 and TRBJ2-1; D might be TRBD2 (6 bases). Between the trimmed V and J ends, which lost 6 bases and 7 bases, there was a span of 16 bases. Germline CDR1 MNHEY, CDR2 SVGEGT. The CDR3 sequence is 14 residues long. This CDR3 is CASSVSSAGNEQFF. The CDR3 DNA is TGTGCCAGCAGCGTTTCTAGCGCTGGAAATGAGCAGTTCTTC.

The V and J genes are TRBV28 and TRBJ1-4; a possible D gene is TRBD1 (5 bases). Germline lookup yields CDR1 MDHEN and CDR2 SYDVKM. The CDR3 runs 11 residues. The V and J ends lost 8 bases and 12 bases respectively, with 13 bases between them. CDR3 protein: CASSKWGELFF. The CDR3 nucleotides are TGTGCCAGCTCCAAGTGGGGGGAACTGTTTTTT. Complete variable domain (other parts from reference TRBV28 and TRBJ1-4): DVKVTQSSRYLVKRTGEKVFLECVQDMDHENMFWYRQDPGLGLRLIYFSYDVKMKEKGDIPEGYSVSREKKERFSLILESASTNQTSMYLCASSKWGELFFGSGTQLSVL.

The gene calls are TRBV7-3 and TRBJ2-7; TRBD2 matches at 12 bases. CDR1 and CDR2 (germline): SGHTA, FQGTGA. The V segment lost 5 bases and the J segment 4 bases; nucleotides outside the gene matches: 3. The CDR3 has 14 residues. The CDR3 loop is CASSLTSGSYEQYF. The DNA for the CDR3 is TGTGCCAGCAGCCTGACTAGCGGGAGTTACGAGCAGTACTTC.

The V gene is TRBV6-2 or TRBV6-3, the J gene TRBJ2-6, with 7 bases lining up with TRBD1. CDR1 and CDR2 (germline): MNHEY, SVGEGT. The J segment lost 3 bases and the V segment lost 2 bases, leaving 4 bases of the junction unmatched. The length of the CDR3 is 16 residues. For the CDR3, the DNA is TGTGCCAGCAGTTACAGACAGGGTGGTGGGGCCAACGTCCTGACTTTC. This sequence encodes CASSYRQGGGANVLTF.

The chain uses TRBV7-3 and TRBJ1-2; no firm D call. Trimming shortened V by 5 bases and J by 0 bases, and 13 bases separated the two germline ends. Germline CDR1 reads SGHTA; CDR2 reads FQGTGA. The CDR3 length is 15 residues. CDR3 residues: CASSPQRAANYGYTF. In DNA form, the CDR3 reads TGTGCCAGCAGCCCCCAGAGGGCGGCTAACTATGGCTACACCTTC.

The chain joins TRBV28 to TRBJ1-2; possibly TRBD1 for D (6 bases). V was cut by 5 bases and J by 2 bases, with 18 bases left in between. The CDR3 spans 16 residues. Per the germline V gene, CDR1 is MDHEN and CDR2 is SYDVKM. CDR3 sequence reads: CASSPGGTRGNYGYTF. CDR3 coding DNA: TGTGCCAGCAGTCCCGGTGGGACCAGGGGAAACTATGGCTACACCTTC.

The CDR3 DNA reads TGTGCCAGCAGTTTACGGGGGTTCAATGAGCAGTTCTTC. It encodes CASSLRGFNEQFF. This chain links TRBV27 with TRBJ2-1; D is possibly TRBD2 (6 bases). The CDR3 covers 13 residues. V shed 2 bases and J shed 6 bases, with 8 bases lying between them. CDR1 and CDR2 (germline): MNHEY, SMNVEV (reference sequence).

The V call is TRBV2, the J call TRBJ1-4; 8 nucleotides agree with TRBD1. The CDR3 consists of 16 residues. Germline V lookup: CDR1 SNHLY, CDR2 FYNNEI. Trimming at V came to 6 bases and at J to 8 bases, leaving 14 bases not matched to a gene. The CDR3 bases are TGTGCCAGCAGAGGAAGGACAGGGTCAGTGCGAGAAAAACTGTTTTTT. Translated: CASRGRTGSVREKLFF. Based on the CDR3 plus reference TRBV2 and TRBJ1-4, the full variable domain is EPEVTQTPSHQVTQMGQEVILRCVPISNHLYFYWYRQILGQKVEFLVSFYNNEISEKSEIFDDQFSVERPDGSNFTLKIRSTKLEDSAMYFCASRGRTGSVREKLFFGSGTQLSVL.

The chain combines TRBV5-1 with TRBJ2-1; the match to TRBD2 covers 9 bases. The junction had 11 bases not matched to a gene; V was cut back by 3 bases and J by 7 bases. The CDR3 is 16 residues long. Germline V gives CDR1 SGHRS, CDR2 YFSETQ. The CDR3, as DNA: TGCGCCAGCAGCTCCACCCTCGGCGGGAGGGGTAATGAGCAGTTCTTC. As protein: CASSSTLGGRGNEQFF.

The chain couples TRBV7-3 to TRBJ2-3, with 10 bases fitting TRBD2. Germline V gives CDR1 SGHTA, CDR2 FQGTGA. The CDR3 is made up of 18 amino acids. Germline trimming cut 2 bases from V and 6 bases from J; bases unmatched to any gene: 14. CDR3 residues: CASSLRPRTSGIYDTQYF. CDR3 bases: TGTGCCAGCAGCTTACGGCCCCGAACTAGCGGGATATATGATACGCAGTATTTT.

The chain recombines TRBV6-5 with TRBJ1-1; weak D call: TRBD1 (5 bases). The ends were cut back, 10 bases at V and 0 bases at J, with 9 bases in the middle. Germline V gene sequence: CDR1 MNHEY, CDR2 SVGAGI. CDR3 length: 12 amino acids. The CDR3 region has the DNA TGTGCCACAACAGGACTGAACACTGAAGCTTTCTTT. Its translation is CATTGLNTEAFF.

This CDR3 reads CASSSEDGYNEQFF. CDR3 nucleotides: TGCGCCAGCAGCTCGGAGGACGGGTACAATGAGCAGTTCTTC. The genes are TRBV5-1 and TRBJ2-1; weak D call: TRBD2 (5 bases). V lost 3 bases and J 4 bases, leaving 11 bases between the germline ends. The germline CDR1 and CDR2 sequences are SGHRS and YFSETQ. The CDR3 contains 14 residues.

A single count supports this clone. The V and J genes are TRBV21-1 and TRBJ1-2. TRBV21-1 counts as a pseudogene. The CDR3 extends over 17 amino acids. CDR3 residues: CASSIPGSTYSNYGYTF. CDR3 in DNA: TGTGCCAGCAGCATACCGGGATCGACGTACTCTAACTATGGCTACACCTTC.

The V gene is TRBV7-8, the J gene TRBJ1-1; D is undetermined. The germline V gene has CDR1 SGHVS and CDR2 FQNEAQ. The CDR3 consists of 13 residues. The V and J ends lost 7 bases and 7 bases respectively, with 16 bases between them. This CDR3 reads CASTPRGWGEAFF. In DNA, the CDR3 is TGTGCCAGCACCCCTCGGGGATGGGGTGAAGCTTTCTTT.

The V and J genes are TRBV10-3 and TRBJ2-1, with TRBD2 identical over 7 bases. CDR3 length: 14 amino acids. The V and J ends lost 6 bases and 0 bases, in that order; junction bases with no gene match: 2. Germline V lookup: CDR1 ENHRY, CDR2 SYGVKD. In DNA form, the CDR3 reads TGTGCCATCAGGGGGAGGGGCTCCTACAATGAGCAGTTCTTC. It specifies CAIRGRGSYNEQFF.

The table lists this clone with a count of one. The rearrangement joins TRBV6-2 or TRBV6-3 to TRBJ2-7; weak D call: TRBD2 (6 bases). Germline lookup yields CDR1 MNHEY and CDR2 SVGEGT. The germline V and J ends were trimmed by 4 bases and 5 bases, with 18 bases remaining between them. This CDR3 comprises 15 residues. CDR3 DNA: TGTGCCAGCAGTTCCCCCACGGGACTCCCTAACGAGCAGTACTTC. Translated: CASSSPTGLPNEQYF.

The chain is built from TRBV28 and TRBJ1-2; unclear D gene. The CDR3 extends over 12 amino acids. V dropped 2 bases and J dropped 13 bases, with 14 bases sitting between them. Germline CDR1 is MDHEN and CDR2 is SYDVKM. The CDR3 is CASSLPQAPRTF. CDR3 DNA sequence: TGTGCCAGCAGTTTACCCCAGGCGCCCCGCACCTTC.

The chain recombines TRBV19 with TRBJ2-3; the match to TRBD2 covers 10 bases. In germline, CDR1 is LNHDA, CDR2 SQIVND (reference sequence). This CDR3 region has 16 residues. The V segment lost 0 bases and the J segment 6 bases; nucleotides outside the gene matches: 6. DNA for the CDR3: TGTGCCAGTAGTATAGATCTAGCGGGAGCTAGGGATACGCAGTATTTT. Translation gives CASSIDLAGARDTQYF.

V usage is TRBV25-1 and J usage is TRBJ1-5; 9 nucleotides line up with TRBD1. V lost 3 bases to trimming and J lost 7 bases; unmatched junction nucleotides: 4. There are 14 residues in the CDR3. The germline V gene has CDR1 MGHDK and CDR2 SYGVNS. CDR3 bases: TGTGCCAGCAGTGACCATGGACAGGGGCAGCCCCAGCATTTT. Protein product: CASSDHGQGQPQHF.

In DNA, the CDR3 is TGTGCCAGCAGGGGGAGGCGGGGACTAGCGGGAGGTGAGCAGTTCTTC. Translated: CASRGRRGLAGGEQFF. The V call is TRBV5-8, the J call TRBJ2-1, with 15 bases aligning to TRBD2. The CDR3 runs 16 residues. The V and J ends lost 5 bases and 9 bases, in that order; junction bases with no gene match: 9. Germline-derived CDR1 and CDR2 are SGHTS and YDEGEE.

This clone was observed once. The V and J genes are TRBV28 and TRBJ1-5; a possible D gene is TRBD1 (5 bases). CDR1 is MDHEN and CDR2 is SYDVKM in the germline V gene. The CDR3 totals 11 residues. Trimming took 8 bases from V and 9 from J, leaving 11 bases between them. CDR3 sequence: CASGPGGPQHF. The CDR3 DNA reads as TGTGCCAGCGGCCCGGGGGGGCCCCAGCATTTT. Together with reference TRBV28 and TRBJ1-5, the CDR3 gives the full variable domain: DVKVTQSSRYLVKRTGEKVFLECVQDMDHENMFWYRQDPGLGLRLIYFSYDVKMKEKGDIPEGYSVSREKKERFSLILESASTNQTSMYLCASGPGGPQHFGDGTRLSIL.

This clone was counted once. V usage is TRBV7-9 and J usage is TRBJ2-2; 9 positions agree with TRBD1. The germline CDR1 and CDR2 sequences are SEHNR and FQNEAQ (reference sequence). The CDR3 runs 13 residues. V lost 5 bases to trimming and J lost 9 bases; unmatched junction nucleotides: 4. This CDR3 is CASSPDRGRELFF. The CDR3 DNA follows: TGTGCCAGCAGCCCGGACAGGGGCCGGGAGCTGTTTTTT.

CDR3 sequence (DNA): TGTGCCAGCAGCTTAGTAAGGACTAGCGGGAACAATGAGCAGTTCTTC. It encodes CASSLVRTSGNNEQFF. The chain is built from TRBV7-9 and TRBJ2-1; the match to TRBD2 covers 12 bases. The CDR3 loop spans 16 amino acids. CDR1 is SEHNR, CDR2 FQNEAQ, per germline (reference sequence). The ends lost 1 base at V and 5 bases at J; junction bases unmatched: 3.

The chain is built from TRBV7-9 and TRBJ1-1, with D tentatively TRBD1 (6 bases). The V end was cut by 3 bases, the J end by 0 bases, with 11 bases between. This CDR3 contains 15 residues. Germline V CDR1 and CDR2: SEHNR, FQNEAQ (reference sequence). The CDR3 nucleotides read TGTGCCAGCAGCTTGACAGGAAACATGAACACTGAAGCTTTCTTT. This gives the protein CASSLTGNMNTEAFF.

V gene TRBV6-6 combines with J gene TRBJ2-3; 11 nucleotides align to TRBD2. Trimming took 5 bases from V and 0 from J; bases not matched to a gene: 4. There are 16 residues in the CDR3. Germline CDR1 is MNHNY and CDR2 is SVGAGI (reference sequence). The CDR3 loop is CASSPASGGSTDTQYF. CDR3 DNA: TGTGCCAGCAGTCCCGCTAGCGGGGGGAGCACAGATACGCAGTATTTT.

The chain links TRBV18 to TRBJ1-2, with a tentative D call TRBD1 (6 bases). Germline V CDR1 and CDR2: KGHSH, LQKENI. The V end lost 2 bases, the J end lost 4 bases, and 11 bases lay between the germline ends. CDR3 size: 14 residues. The CDR3 nucleotides read TGTGCCAGCTCACCAGGGGGCCCCAGCTATGGCTACACCTTC. This gives the protein CASSPGGPSYGYTF.

This chain uses TRBV5-1 with TRBJ2-3, with 7 bases identical to TRBD2. V lost 0 bases, J lost 2 bases, and 6 bases stayed unmatched. The CDR3 covers 16 residues. The V gene's germline CDR1 is SGHRS and CDR2 YFSETQ. The DNA of the CDR3 is TGCGCCAGCAGCTTGGAGTCTAGCGGATTCACAGATACGCAGTATTTT. Its protein is CASSLESSGFTDTQYF.

The chain is built from TRBV9 and TRBJ2-1, with 10 bases that match TRBD1. Germline CDR1 reads SGDLS; CDR2 reads YYNGEE. The CDR3 loop spans 15 amino acids. Losses at the gene ends were 2 bases for V and 6 bases for J; bases not matched to a gene: 5. The DNA of the CDR3 is TGTGCCAGCAGCGTTGGGGACAGGGGCTTCAATGAGCAGTTCTTC. Its protein product is CASSVGDRGFNEQFF.

This chain links TRBV20-1 with TRBJ2-7; D is perhaps TRBD1 (5 bases). The CDR3 sequence is 11 residues long. V was clipped by 4 bases and J by 1 base, with 5 bases between them. Per germline, CDR1 DFQATT and CDR2 SNEGSKA (reference sequence). CDR3: CSATGSYEQYF. The CDR3 DNA is TGCAGTGCTACAGGGTCCTACGAGCAGTACTTC.

The chain employs TRBV4-3 and TRBJ2-2; 12 nucleotides agree with TRBD2. The V gene end was trimmed by 4 bases and the J gene end by 6 bases; junction bases not matched to a gene: 3. The CDR3 is made up of 15 amino acids. Germline assignment: CDR1 LGHNA and CDR2 YSLEER. CDR3 nucleotide sequence: TGCGCCAGCAGCCCCAGGACTAGCGGGGCCGGGGAGCTGTTTTTT. Translated, it gives CASSPRTSGAGELFF.